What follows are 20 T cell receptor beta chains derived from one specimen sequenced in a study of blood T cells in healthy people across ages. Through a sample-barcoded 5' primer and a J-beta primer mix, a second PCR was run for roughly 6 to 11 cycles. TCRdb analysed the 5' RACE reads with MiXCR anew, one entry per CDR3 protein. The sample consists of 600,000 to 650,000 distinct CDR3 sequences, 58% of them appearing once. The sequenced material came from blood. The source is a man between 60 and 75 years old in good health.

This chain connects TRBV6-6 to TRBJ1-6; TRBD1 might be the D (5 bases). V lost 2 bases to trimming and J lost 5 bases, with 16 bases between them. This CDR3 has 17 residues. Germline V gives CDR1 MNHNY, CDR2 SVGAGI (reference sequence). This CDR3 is CASSYDPLGGNNSPLHF. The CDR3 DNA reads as TGTGCCAGCAGTTACGACCCCCTGGGGGGAAATAATTCACCCCTCCACTTT.

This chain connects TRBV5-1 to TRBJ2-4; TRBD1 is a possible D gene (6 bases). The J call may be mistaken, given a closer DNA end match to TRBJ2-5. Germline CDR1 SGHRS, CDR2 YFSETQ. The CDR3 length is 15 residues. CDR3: CASSLGTVGQETQYF. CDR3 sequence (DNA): TGCGCCAGCAGCTTGGGGACAGTAGGGCAAGAGACCCAGTACTTC.

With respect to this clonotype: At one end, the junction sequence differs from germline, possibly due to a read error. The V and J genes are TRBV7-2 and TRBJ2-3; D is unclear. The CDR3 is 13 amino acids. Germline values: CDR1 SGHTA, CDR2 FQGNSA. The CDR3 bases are TGCGCCAGCAGCTTAGTCTCCCAAGATACGCAGTATTTT. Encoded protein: CASSLVSQDTQYF.

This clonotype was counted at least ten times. The CDR3, as DNA: TGCAGTGCTAGAGATCAATGGGGCGGGGTTCCCTACGAGCAGTACTTC. Protein: CSARDQWGGVPYEQYF. This chain links TRBV20-1 with TRBJ2-7; D perhaps matches TRBD2 (6 bases). V gave up 0 bases and J gave up 2 bases, with 17 bases separating them. From germline, CDR1 is DFQATT and CDR2 SNEGSKA (reference sequence). The CDR3 totals 16 residues.

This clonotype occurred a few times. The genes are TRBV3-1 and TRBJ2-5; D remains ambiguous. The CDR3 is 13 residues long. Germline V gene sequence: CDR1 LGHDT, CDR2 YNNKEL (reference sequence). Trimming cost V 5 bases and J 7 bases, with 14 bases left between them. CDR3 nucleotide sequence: TGTGCCAGCAGCTTAGCTCGTCCGGGGACCCAGTACTTC. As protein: CASSLARPGTQYF.

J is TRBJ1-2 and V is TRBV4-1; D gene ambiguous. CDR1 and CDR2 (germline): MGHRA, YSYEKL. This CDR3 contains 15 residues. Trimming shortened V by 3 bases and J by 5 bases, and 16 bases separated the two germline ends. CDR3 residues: CASSQDPTGGYGYTF. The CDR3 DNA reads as TGCGCCAGCAGCCAGGATCCCACGGGCGGATATGGCTACACCTTC.

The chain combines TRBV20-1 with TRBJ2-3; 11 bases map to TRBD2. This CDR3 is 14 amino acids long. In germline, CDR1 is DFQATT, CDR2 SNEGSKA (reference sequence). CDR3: CSAVSGRAEDTQYF. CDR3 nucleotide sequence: TGCAGCGCCGTTAGCGGGAGGGCCGAAGATACGCAGTATTTT.

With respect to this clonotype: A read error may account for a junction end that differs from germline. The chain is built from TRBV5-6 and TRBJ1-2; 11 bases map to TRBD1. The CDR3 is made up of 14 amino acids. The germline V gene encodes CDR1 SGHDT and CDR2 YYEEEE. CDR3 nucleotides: TGTGCCAACAGCTGGGACAGGGGGAACTATGGCTACACCTTC. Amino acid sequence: CANSWDRGNYGYTF.

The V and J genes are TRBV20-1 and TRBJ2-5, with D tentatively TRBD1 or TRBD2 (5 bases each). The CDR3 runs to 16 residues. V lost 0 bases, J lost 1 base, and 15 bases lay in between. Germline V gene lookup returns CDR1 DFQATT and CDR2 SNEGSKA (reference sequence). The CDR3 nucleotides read TGCAGTGCTAGAGATAGAGGGGACCCTCTCCAAGAGACCCAGTACTTC. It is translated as CSARDRGDPLQETQYF.

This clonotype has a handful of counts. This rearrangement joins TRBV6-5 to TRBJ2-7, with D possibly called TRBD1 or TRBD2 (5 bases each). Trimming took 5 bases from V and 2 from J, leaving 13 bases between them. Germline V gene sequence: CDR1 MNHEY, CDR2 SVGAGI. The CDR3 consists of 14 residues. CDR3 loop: CASSKGRLTYEQYF. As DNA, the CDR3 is TGTGCCAGCAGTAAGGGACGGTTAACCTACGAGCAGTACTTC.

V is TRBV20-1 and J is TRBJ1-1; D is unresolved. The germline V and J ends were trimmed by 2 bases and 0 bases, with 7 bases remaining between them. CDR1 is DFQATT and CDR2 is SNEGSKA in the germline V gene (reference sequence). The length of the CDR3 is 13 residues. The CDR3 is CSARRHMNTEAFF. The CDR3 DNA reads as TGCAGTGCTAGAAGACATATGAACACTGAAGCTTTCTTT.

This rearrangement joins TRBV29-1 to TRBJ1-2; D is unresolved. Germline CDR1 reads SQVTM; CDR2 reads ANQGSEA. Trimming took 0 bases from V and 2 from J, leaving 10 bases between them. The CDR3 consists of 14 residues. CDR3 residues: CSVEDPESNYGYTF. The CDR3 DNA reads TGCAGCGTTGAAGATCCAGAATCAAACTATGGCTACACCTTC. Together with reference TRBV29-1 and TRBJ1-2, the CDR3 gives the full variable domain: SAVISQKPSRDICQRGTSLTIQCQVDSQVTMMFWYRQQPGQSLTLIATANQGSEATYESGFVIDKFPISRPNLTFSTLTVSNMSPEDSSIYLCSVEDPESNYGYTFGSGTRLTVV.

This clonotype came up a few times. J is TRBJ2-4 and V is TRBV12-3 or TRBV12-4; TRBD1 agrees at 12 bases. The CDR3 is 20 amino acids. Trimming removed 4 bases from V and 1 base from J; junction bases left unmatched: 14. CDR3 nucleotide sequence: TGTGCCAGCAGTTCTCGCCTGGGACAGGGGGCGTTTTTGGCCAAAAACATTCAGTACTTC. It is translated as CASSSRLGQGAFLAKNIQYF.

CDR3 in amino acids: CSARDASGGEKLFF. The DNA of the CDR3 is TGCAGTGCTAGAGATGCTTCGGGCGGTGAAAAACTGTTTTTT. The chain uses TRBV20-1 and TRBJ1-4; no firm D call. CDR1 is DFQATT, CDR2 SNEGSKA, per germline (reference sequence). The CDR3 is 14 amino acids. V was cut by 0 bases and J by 7 bases, with 12 bases left in between.

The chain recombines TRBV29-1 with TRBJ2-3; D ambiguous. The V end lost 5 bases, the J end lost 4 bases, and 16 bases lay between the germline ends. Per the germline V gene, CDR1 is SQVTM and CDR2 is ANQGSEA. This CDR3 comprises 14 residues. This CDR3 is CSVLDLGKADTQYF. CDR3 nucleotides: TGCAGCGTTTTGGACCTAGGGAAGGCAGATACGCAGTATTTT.

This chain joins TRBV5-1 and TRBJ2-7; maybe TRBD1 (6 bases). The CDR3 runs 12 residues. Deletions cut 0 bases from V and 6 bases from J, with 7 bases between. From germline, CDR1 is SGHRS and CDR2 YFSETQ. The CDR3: CASSLVQGEQYF. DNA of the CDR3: TGCGCCAGCAGCTTGGTACAGGGCGAGCAGTACTTC.

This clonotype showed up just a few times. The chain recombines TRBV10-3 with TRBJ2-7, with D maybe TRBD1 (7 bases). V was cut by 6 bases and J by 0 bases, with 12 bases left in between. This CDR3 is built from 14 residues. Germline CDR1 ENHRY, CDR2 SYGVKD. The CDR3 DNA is TGTGCCATCAGGGCGGGGACAGCCTCCTACGAGCAGTACTTC. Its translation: CAIRAGTASYEQYF.

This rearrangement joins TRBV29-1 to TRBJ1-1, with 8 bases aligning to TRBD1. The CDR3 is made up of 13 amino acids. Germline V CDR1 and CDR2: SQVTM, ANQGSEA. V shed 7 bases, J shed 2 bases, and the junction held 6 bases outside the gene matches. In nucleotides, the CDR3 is TGCAGCGGCCAGGGGGCGCGAAACACTGAAGCTTTCTTT. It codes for CSGQGARNTEAFF.

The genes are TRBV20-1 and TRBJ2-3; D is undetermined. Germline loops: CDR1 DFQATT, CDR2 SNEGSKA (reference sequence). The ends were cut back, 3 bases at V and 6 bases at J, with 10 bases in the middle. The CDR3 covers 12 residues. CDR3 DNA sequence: TGCAGTGCTAGGTGGGTGGCCGATACGCAGTATTTT. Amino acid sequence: CSARWVADTQYF.

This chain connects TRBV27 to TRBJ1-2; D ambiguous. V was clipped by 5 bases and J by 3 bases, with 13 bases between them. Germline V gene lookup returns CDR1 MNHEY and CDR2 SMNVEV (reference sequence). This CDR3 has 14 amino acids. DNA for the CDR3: TGTGCCAGCAGTGTAGCGGCTACAGACTATGGCTACACCTTC. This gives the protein CASSVAATDYGYTF.